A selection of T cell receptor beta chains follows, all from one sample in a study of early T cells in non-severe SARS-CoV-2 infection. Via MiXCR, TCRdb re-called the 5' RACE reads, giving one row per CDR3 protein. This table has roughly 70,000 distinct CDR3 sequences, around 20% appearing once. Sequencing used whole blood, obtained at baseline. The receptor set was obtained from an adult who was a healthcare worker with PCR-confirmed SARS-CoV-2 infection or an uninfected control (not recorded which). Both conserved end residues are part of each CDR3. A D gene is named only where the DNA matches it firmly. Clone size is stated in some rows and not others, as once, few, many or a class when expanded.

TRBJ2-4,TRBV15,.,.,TGTGCCACCAGCAGGGGAAGCGGCAACATTCAGTACTTC,CATSRGSGNIQYF
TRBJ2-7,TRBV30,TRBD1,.,TGTGCCTGGAGTAAAACCGGGACAGGGTCCTACGAGCAGTACTTC,CAWSKTGTGSYEQYF
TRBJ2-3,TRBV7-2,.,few,TGTGCCAGCAGCACCGACAGGTCAGATACGCAGTATTTT,CASSTDRSDTQYF
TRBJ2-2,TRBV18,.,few,TGTGCCAGCTCACCAGGCTACAGGCCAGACACCGGGGAGCTGTTTTTT,CASSPGYRPDTGELFF
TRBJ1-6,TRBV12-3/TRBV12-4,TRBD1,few,TGTGCCAGCAGTTTCGGGACAGGGGGCGGTTCACCCCTCCACTTT,CASSFGTGGGSPLHF
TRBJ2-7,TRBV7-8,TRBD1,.,TGTGCCAGCAGCTTAGGTCTCGGGGCAGGGGGCGAGCAGTACTTC,CASSLGLGAGGEQYF
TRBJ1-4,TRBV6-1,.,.,TGTGCCAGCAGTGCTGCGGGACTTAATGAAAAACTGTTTTTT,CASSAAGLNEKLFF
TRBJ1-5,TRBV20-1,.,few,TGCAGTGCTGGAAAATTACAGGGAACTAGGAGCAATCAGCCCCAGCATTTT,CSAGKLQGTRSNQPQHF
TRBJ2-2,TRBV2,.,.,TGTGCCAGCAGTAGGACTACTTCCAGCGGGGAGCTGTTTTTT,CASSRTTSSGELFF
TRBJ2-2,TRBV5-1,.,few,TGCGCCAGCAGCGGAGGGAACACCGGGGAGCTGTTTTTT,CASSGGNTGELFF
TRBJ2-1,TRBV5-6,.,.,TGTGTCAGCAGCTTGGGCAGGGTTCCTGAGCAGTTCTTC,CVSSLGRVPEQFF
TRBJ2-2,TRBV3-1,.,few,TGTGCCAGCAGCCAGGCCGTCACCGGGGAGCTGTTTTTT,CASSQAVTGELFF
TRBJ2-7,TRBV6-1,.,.,TGTGCCAGCAGAGCCGGACAGGGAGGGGCCTACGAGCAGTACTTC,CASRAGQGGAYEQYF
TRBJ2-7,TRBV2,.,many,TGTGCCAGCAGCCTCAACTACGAGCAGTACTTC,CASSLNYEQYF
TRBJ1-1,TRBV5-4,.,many,TGTGCCAGCCGACAGTCAGGCGTCATGAACACTGAAGCTTTCTTT,CASRQSGVMNTEAFF
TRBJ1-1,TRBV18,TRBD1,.,TGTGCCAGCTCATCGAACAGGGGCGAGGAAGCTTTCTTT,CASSSNRGEEAFF
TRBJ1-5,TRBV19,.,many,TGTGCCAGCAAAGACAGTGAGGCTTATAGCAATCAGCCCCAGCATTTT,CASKDSEAYSNQPQHF
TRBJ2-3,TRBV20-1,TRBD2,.,TGCAGTGCTACCGGCGGGAGGGCCGCAGATACGCAGTATTTT,CSATGGRAADTQYF
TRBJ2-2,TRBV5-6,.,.,TGTGCCAGCAGCTCCGCGCCCGCGAACACCGGGGAGCTGTTTTTT,CASSSAPANTGELFF
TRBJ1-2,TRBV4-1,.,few,TGCGCCAGCAGCCAAGACCAGTACTATGGCTACACCTTC,CASSQDQYYGYTF
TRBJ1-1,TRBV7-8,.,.,TGTGCCAGCAGCTTGACAGAGAACACTGAAGCTTTCTTT,CASSLTENTEAFF
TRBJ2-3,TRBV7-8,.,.,TGTGCCAGCAGCTTTAGATTAGCGCGGACAGATACGCAGTATTTT,CASSFRLARTDTQYF
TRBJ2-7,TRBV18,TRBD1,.,TGTGCCAGCTCACCCCGGACAGGGGACGAGCAGTACTTC,CASSPRTGDEQYF
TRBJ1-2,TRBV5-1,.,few,TGCGCCAGCAGCTTGCCGGATGTTGGCTACACCTTC,CASSLPDVGYTF
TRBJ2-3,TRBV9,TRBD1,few,TGTGCCAGCAGCGTAAGACAGGGGGCCGATACGCAGTATTTT,CASSVRQGADTQYF
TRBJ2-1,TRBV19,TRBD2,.,TGTGCCAGTAGTGGGTTCAGCGGGAGGGATTACAATGAGCAGTTCTTC,CASSGFSGRDYNEQFF
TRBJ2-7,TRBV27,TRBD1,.,TGTGCCAGCAGCCGGGACAGCGCAAACGAGCAGTACTTC,CASSRDSANEQYF
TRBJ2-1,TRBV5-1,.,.,TGCGCCAGCAGCCGTAGCGGAAGGGGGGATGAGCAGTTCTTC,CASSRSGRGDEQFF
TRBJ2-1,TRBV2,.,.,TGTGCCAGCAGTTCTCGGGCGGGAAGGTCCTACAATGAGCAGTTCTTC,CASSSRAGRSYNEQFF
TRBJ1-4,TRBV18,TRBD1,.,TGTGCCAGCTCACCGGGACAGGGCCCTGAAAAACTGTTTTTT,CASSPGQGPEKLFF
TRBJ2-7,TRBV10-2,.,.,TGCGCCACTCGAGATAACTACGAGCAGTACTTC,CATRDNYEQYF
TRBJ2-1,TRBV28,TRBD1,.,TGTGCCAGCAGCTCCGGGACAGGCGTTTACAATGAGCAGTTCTTC,CASSSGTGVYNEQFF
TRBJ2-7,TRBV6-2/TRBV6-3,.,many,TGTGCCAGCAGAGCCTCCCATCGGACGGAGAGCTACGAGCAGTACTTC,CASRASHRTESYEQYF
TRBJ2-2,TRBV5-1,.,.,TGCGCCAGCAGCGGCCCGGAATCCGGGGAGCTGTTTTTT,CASSGPESGELFF
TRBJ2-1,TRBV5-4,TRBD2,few,TGTGCCAGCAGCCCCGGACTAGCGGGAGGGCCGAGCGTTTCGTATGAGCAGTTCTTC,CASSPGLAGGPSVSYEQFF
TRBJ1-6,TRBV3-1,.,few,TGTGCCAGCAGCCCTGGGGGAGGGGAAGGTAATTCACCCCTCCACTTT,CASSPGGGEGNSPLHF
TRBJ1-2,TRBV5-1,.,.,TGCGCCAGCAGCCCGGTGGACGGCCGCTATGGCTACACCTTC,CASSPVDGRYGYTF
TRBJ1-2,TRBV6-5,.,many,TGTGCCAGCAGGACAGGAGACTATGGCTACACCTTC,CASRTGDYGYTF